These 18 T cell receptor beta chains originate from one sample sequenced in a study of vaccination effects on CD4 cells after COVID-19. ViraFEST expansion of antigen-specific CD4+ T cells with viral peptide pools preceded sequencing. Subsequent to a culture period of around eleven days, CD4+ T cells were isolated. This person's SARS-CoV-2 infection, confirmed by PCR, occurred between March and December 2020. For these TCRs, the target antigens are not known. Assay used: immunoSEQ multiplex PCR; TCRdb lists only in-frame clones, some missing. The sample contains about 36,000 clones, around 72% of which appear only once. The sample was CD4+ T cells from PBMCs cultured with HCoV-NL63 spike peptides, taken before COVID-19 vaccination. Every receptor here comes from a human donor who had a prior SARS-CoV-2 infection.

J is TRBJ1-2 and V is TRBV19, with 8 bases lining up with TRBD1. Germline V gene lookup returns CDR1 LNHDA and CDR2 SQIVND (reference sequence). Trimming took 5 bases from V and 4 from J; bases not matched to a gene: 3. The CDR3 is 13 amino acids. CDR3: CASSQGASYGYTF. CDR3 bases: TGTGCCAGTAGTCAGGGGGCAAGCTATGGCTACACCTTC.

This clone was seen just once. V is TRBV19 and J is TRBJ2-6, with no clear D. The V gene's germline CDR1 is LNHDA and CDR2 SQIVND (reference sequence). Trimming took 1 base from V and 0 from J, leaving 13 bases between them. This CDR3 has 18 residues. CDR3 amino acids: CASSIVPPTTSGANVLTF. In DNA form, the CDR3 reads TGTGCCAGTAGTATAGTCCCCCCTACAACCTCTGGGGCCAACGTCCTGACTTTC.

This chain uses TRBV6-5 with TRBJ1-2, with TRBD1 as a possible D gene (6 bases). Germline V gene lookup returns CDR1 MNHEY and CDR2 SVGAGI. CDR3 size: 15 residues. V lost 8 bases and J 2 bases, leaving 18 bases between the germline ends. Here the CDR3 DNA reads TGTGCCAGCCTCCCCTTCCCGGGGGCAAACTATGGCTACACCTTC. This gives the protein CASLPFPGANYGYTF.

This chain links TRBV6-5 with TRBJ2-1; the D gene is possibly TRBD2 (6 bases). The length of the CDR3 is 14 residues. V was clipped by 7 bases and J by 6 bases, with 16 bases between them. Per germline, CDR1 MNHEY and CDR2 SVGAGI. Written as DNA, the CDR3 is TGTGCCAGCACTAGTCCGGGAGTACTCAATGAGCAGTTCTTC. It specifies CASTSPGVLNEQFF.

A single count supports this clone. The rearrangement links TRBV4-2 to TRBJ2-3; no reliable D call. The germline V gene encodes CDR1 LGHNA and CDR2 YNFKEQ. Trimming took 0 bases from V and 0 from J, leaving 10 bases between them. The CDR3 extends over 16 amino acids. CDR3 protein: CASSQDRRGSTDTQYF. In DNA form, the CDR3 reads TGTGCCAGCAGCCAAGATAGGCGAGGTAGCACAGATACGCAGTATTTT.

The CDR3 reads CAWSVGGLYNEQFF. The DNA of the CDR3 is TGTGCCTGGAGTGTTGGGGGACTCTACAATGAGCAGTTCTTC. This chain joins TRBV30 and TRBJ2-1; the D gene is possibly TRBD2 (6 bases). V lost 0 bases to trimming and J lost 3 bases, with 9 bases between them. The CDR3 runs 14 residues. In germline, CDR1 is GTSNPN, CDR2 SVGIG (reference sequence).

This clone has just a few counts. This sequence joins TRBV5-1 and TRBJ2-7; TRBD2 matches at 9 bases. V shed 4 bases, J shed 0 bases, and the junction held 8 bases outside the gene matches. CDR3 length equals 16 residues. Germline assignment: CDR1 SGHRS and CDR2 YFSETQ. CDR3 nucleotide sequence: TGCGCCAGCAGCCCCGATAGCGGGGGTAGCTCCTACGAGCAGTACTTC. It translates to CASSPDSGGSSYEQYF.

The chain uses TRBV4-1 and TRBJ2-1; possibly TRBD2 for D (6 bases). This CDR3 has 17 residues. The V gene lost 3 bases and the J gene lost 0 bases, with 15 bases spanning the gap. CDR1 and CDR2 from the germline V gene are MGHRA and YSYEKL. In nucleotides, the CDR3 is TGCGCCAGCAGCCACTCCCCCCTAGCGAGCTCCTACAATGAGCAGTTCTTC. Its protein product is CASSHSPLASSYNEQFF.

By sample fraction, this clone is medium-sized (0.01 to 0.1%). This rearrangement joins TRBV7-9 to TRBJ2-5, with D unresolved. The V end lost 1 base, the J end lost 9 bases, and 6 bases lay between the germline ends. The length of the CDR3 is 11 residues. The germline CDR1 and CDR2 sequences are SEHNR and FQNEAQ (reference sequence). The CDR3 reads CASSLGSAQYF. DNA for the CDR3: TGTGCCAGCAGCTTAGGATCGGCCCAGTACTTC.

This chain connects TRBV18 to TRBJ1-4; a possible D gene is TRBD1 (6 bases). The germline V gene has CDR1 KGHSH and CDR2 LQKENI. The V and J ends lost 3 bases and 8 bases respectively, with 13 bases between them. This CDR3 has 14 residues. The CDR3 coding sequence is TGTGCCAGCTCACCTAGACAGGCGGGAGAAAAACTGTTTTTT. It specifies CASSPRQAGEKLFF.

This clone was observed a few times. J is TRBJ2-7 and V is TRBV5-4; D may be TRBD2 (6 bases). The length of the CDR3 is 12 residues. The V and J ends lost 3 bases and 4 bases respectively, with 8 bases between them. The germline gives CDR1 SGHNT, CDR2 YYREEE (reference sequence). DNA for the CDR3: TGTGCCAGCAGCTGGGGGGATTACGAGCAGTACTTC. Its protein is CASSWGDYEQYF. Full variable domain (missing parts from reference TRBV5-4 and TRBJ2-7): ETGVTQSPTHLIKTRGQQVTLRCSSQSGHNTVSWYQQALGQGPQFIFQYYREEENGRGNFPPRFSGLQFPNYSSELNVNALELDDSALYLCASSWGDYEQYFGPGTRLTVT.

This chain uses TRBV27 with TRBJ1-5; 11 bases map to TRBD1. Germline V gene data show CDR1 as MNHEY and CDR2 as SMNVEV (reference sequence). The CDR3 totals 15 residues. Unmatched junction bases numbered 4, after V lost 7 bases and J lost 2 bases. CDR3 residues: CASIGGQGGNQPQHF. CDR3 bases: TGTGCCAGCATCGGGGGACAGGGGGGCAATCAGCCCCAGCATTTT.

The chain recombines TRBV7-9 with TRBJ1-5; no definite D call. CDR1 SEHNR and CDR2 FQNEAQ come from the germline V gene (reference sequence). V lost 3 bases to trimming and J lost 7 bases, with 7 bases between them. The CDR3 is 12 residues long. CDR3 sequence (DNA): TGTGCCAGCAGCTTTTCCTTCCAGCCCCAGCATTTT. This encodes CASSFSFQPQHF.

This chain links TRBV14 with TRBJ2-2; TRBD1 aligns across 8 bases. V lost 1 base, J lost 7 bases, and 2 bases stayed unmatched. The CDR3 length is 14 residues. In germline, CDR1 is SGHDN, CDR2 FVKESK. In DNA, the CDR3 is TGTGCCAGCAGCCAAGCGGACAGGGACGGGGAGCTGTTTTTT. It specifies CASSQADRDGELFF.

This clone has just one count. The chain joins TRBV4-2 to TRBJ2-3; no clear D. The CDR3 is made up of 15 amino acids. Trimming pared 0 bases from V and 4 bases from J, leaving 11 bases between. Germline V gives CDR1 LGHNA, CDR2 YNFKEQ. DNA of the CDR3: TGTGCCAGCAGCCAAGATCGTCCAGCACCAGATACGCAGTATTTT. This codes for CASSQDRPAPDTQYF.

This chain links TRBV10-3 with TRBJ1-6, with D tentatively TRBD1 (5 bases). Germline CDR1 ENHRY, CDR2 SYGVKD. The CDR3 runs to 15 residues. V shed 4 bases and J shed 6 bases, with 13 bases lying between them. CDR3 amino acids: CAISVSTVRNSPLHF. The CDR3 DNA is TGTGCCATCAGTGTGTCGACAGTCCGTAATTCACCCCTCCACTTT.

The chain joins TRBV5-1 to TRBJ2-7; 8 bases agree with TRBD1. The CDR3 runs to 15 residues. V trimming: 0 bases; J trimming: 1 base; junction bases outside the gene matches: 3. Per the germline V gene, CDR1 is SGHRS and CDR2 is YFSETQ. The CDR3 spells CASSLVQGASYEQYF. The CDR3 nucleotides read TGCGCCAGCAGCTTGGTTCAGGGGGCATCCTACGAGCAGTACTTC.

The rearrangement joins TRBV30 to TRBJ2-2; 8 nucleotides line up with TRBD1. J gave up 7 bases and V 3 bases, and 4 bases lay outside the gene matches. The CDR3 consists of 13 residues. Germline V gene lookup returns CDR1 GTSNPN and CDR2 SVGIG (reference sequence). The CDR3 protein is CAWRGQGGGELFF. CDR3 sequence (DNA): TGTGCCTGGAGAGGACAGGGTGGCGGGGAGCTGTTTTTT.